This TCR beta chain derives from a study of blood T cell repertoires in COVID-19. Background on the study: The United States, Italy and Spain supplied acute and convalescent COVID-19 samples.

This clone appeared once. The CDR3 sequence is 15 residues long. V gave up 2 bases and J gave up 6 bases, with 16 bases separating them. CDR1 KGHDR and CDR2 SFDVKD come from the germline V gene. The assay was immunoSEQ multiplex PCR, and TCRdb's table has in-frame clones only and misses some. The table includes about 200,000 clones, 85% detected once. The chain joins TRBV24-1 to TRBJ2-7; TRBD2 might be the D (7 bases). This sequence originates from a man aged 35-49 years who had recovered from COVID-19. Sequencing input: PBMCs or T cells enriched from blood (not recorded which). The CDR3 reads CATSDSAGAPFEQYF. CDR3 DNA sequence: TGTGCCACCAGTGATTCTGCGGGGGCCCCTTTCGAGCAGTACTTC.